The text below deals with one T cell receptor beta chain. Its cognate antigen is unknown. These data originate in a study of identical twins. The study, taken as a whole, reports: Insertions ran lower in abundant cord blood beta clonotypes, though not in memory repertoires. Its conclusions, products of cross-sectional statistical analysis, did not come from following the same donors. The study found that models underestimated out-of-frame TCR alpha sharing in monozygotic twins.

Germline V gene sequence: CDR1 DFQATT, CDR2 SNEGSKA (reference sequence). The CDR3 totals 15 residues. After removal of 1 base from V and 4 bases from J, the junction contained 6 bases not matched to a gene. A universal primer binding site was introduced by template switching. The final cDNA contained unique molecular identifiers. TCRdb reprocessed the 5' RACE reads via MiXCR and lists one record per CDR3 protein. The sample has 1.5 million to 2 million distinct CDR3 sequences, roughly a third seen once; the top ten hold over 0.25%. The clonotype comes from a newborn girl in good health. The chain carries TRBV20-1 and TRBJ1-5; 8 nucleotides align to TRBD1. Material: cord blood. CDR3 sequence (DNA): TGCAGTGCTAGAGGTGCGACAGGGGAAAATCAGCCCCAGCATTTT. Translated: CSARGATGENQPQHF.